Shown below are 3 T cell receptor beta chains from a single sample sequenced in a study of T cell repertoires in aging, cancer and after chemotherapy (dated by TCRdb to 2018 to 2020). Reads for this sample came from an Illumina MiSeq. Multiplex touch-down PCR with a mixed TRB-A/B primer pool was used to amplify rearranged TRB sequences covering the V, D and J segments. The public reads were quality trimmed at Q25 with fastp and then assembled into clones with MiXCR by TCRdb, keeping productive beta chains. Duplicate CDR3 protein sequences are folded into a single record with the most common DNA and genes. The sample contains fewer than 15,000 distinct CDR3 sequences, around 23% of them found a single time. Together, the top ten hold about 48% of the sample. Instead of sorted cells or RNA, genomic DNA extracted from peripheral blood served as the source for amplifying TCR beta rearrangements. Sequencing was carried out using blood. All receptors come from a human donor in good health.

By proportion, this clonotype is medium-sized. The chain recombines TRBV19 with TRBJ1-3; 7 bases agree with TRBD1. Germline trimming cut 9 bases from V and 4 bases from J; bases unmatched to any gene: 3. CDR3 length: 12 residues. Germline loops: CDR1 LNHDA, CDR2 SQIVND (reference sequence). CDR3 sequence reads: CASTGAGNTIYF. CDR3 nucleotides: TGTGCCAGCACAGGGGCAGGAAACACCATATATTTT.

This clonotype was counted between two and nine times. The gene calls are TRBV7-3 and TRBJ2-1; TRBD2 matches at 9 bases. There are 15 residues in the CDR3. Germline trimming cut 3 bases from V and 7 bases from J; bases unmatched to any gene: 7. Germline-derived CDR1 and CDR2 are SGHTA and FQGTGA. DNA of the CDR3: TGTGCCAGCAGCTTGGTTGCTAGCGGGGCAAATGAGCAGTTCTTC. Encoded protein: CASSLVASGANEQFF.

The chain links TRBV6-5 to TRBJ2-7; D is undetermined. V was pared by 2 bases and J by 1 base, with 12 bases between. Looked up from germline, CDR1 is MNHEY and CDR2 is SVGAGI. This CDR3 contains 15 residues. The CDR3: CASSYGTDDSYEQYF. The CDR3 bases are TGTGCCAGCAGTTACGGCACCGATGATTCCTACGAGCAGTACTTC.